The present entry profiles one T cell receptor (beta chain) with its context. Its antigen is unidentified. The read falls 3 residues short of the CDR3 end, and the missing part is taken from the germline J gene. CDR3 length equals 14 residues. Germline V gives CDR1 DFQATT, CDR2 SNEGSKA (reference sequence). Trimming left V 0 bases short and J 6 bases short, with 9 bases between. This record comes from a study of T cells in women clearing cervical HPV infection. Whole-study results and caveats: Cases and controls were distinguished at AUC just under 0.85 by richness and V genes.

Method: immunoSEQ multiplex PCR; TCRdb's copy keeps in-frame clones and lacks some. The listing contains approximately 35,000 clones. Sequenced: blood buffy coat. The origin of this receptor is a woman between 18 and 70 years old with a cervical HPV16 infection that either progressed to CIN3+ or cleared (not recorded which). The V and J genes are TRBV20-1 and TRBJ1-6; D unresolved. The CDR3 bases that were read are TGCAGTGCTAGAGACTCAGGTCCTAATTCACCC. Its protein product is CSARDSGPNSP. The CDR3 in its entirety is CSARDSGPNSPLHF.